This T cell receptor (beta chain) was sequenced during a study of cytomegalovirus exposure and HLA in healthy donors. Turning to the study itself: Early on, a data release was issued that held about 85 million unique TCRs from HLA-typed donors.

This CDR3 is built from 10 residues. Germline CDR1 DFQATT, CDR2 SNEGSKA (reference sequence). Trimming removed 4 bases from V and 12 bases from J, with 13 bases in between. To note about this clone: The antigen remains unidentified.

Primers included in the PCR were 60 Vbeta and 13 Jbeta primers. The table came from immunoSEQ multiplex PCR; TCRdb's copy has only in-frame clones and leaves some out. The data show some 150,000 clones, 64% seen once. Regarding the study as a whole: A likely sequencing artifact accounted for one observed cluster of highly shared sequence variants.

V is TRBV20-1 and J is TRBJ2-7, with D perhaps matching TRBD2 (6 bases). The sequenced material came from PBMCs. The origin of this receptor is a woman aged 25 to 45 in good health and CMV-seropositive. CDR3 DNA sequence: TGCAGTGCTAAGGGGCGGGGAAGGTACTTC. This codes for CSAKGRGRYF.